The rows below give T cell receptor beta chains drawn from one sample of a study of early stage breast cancer tumors. The table came from immunoSEQ multiplex PCR; TCRdb's copy has only in-frame clones and leaves some out. The profile shows over 25,000 clones, about 80% of them singletons. Sequenced: blood. These receptors originate from a person in their sixties with breast cancer. The CDR3 runs from the conserved cysteine through the conserved F or W. Fields, in order: D gene, J gene, clone size, V gene, CDR3 DNA, CDR3 protein. The D gene is left open where the match is weak. Clone size is shown for a subset of rows, as once, few, many or a class of expanded clone.

D: -
J: TRBJ2-5
size: -
V: TRBV7-2
DNA: TGTGCCAGCAGCTCAGGGCTTGGGCAGACCCAGTACTTC
CDR3: CASSSGLGQTQYF

D: -
J: TRBJ1-5
size: -
V: TRBV29-1
DNA: TGCAGCGTTGAAACGGGGGGTGCCCAGCATTTT
CDR3: CSVETGGAQHF

D: TRBD2
J: TRBJ2-5
size: -
V: TRBV11-2
DNA: TGTGCCAGCAGCCCGACTAGCGGGACAGGAGAGACCCAGTACTTC
CDR3: CASSPTSGTGETQYF

D: TRBD1
J: TRBJ2-3
size: -
V: TRBV18
DNA: TGTGCCAGCTCACCGCAGGGGGCCAACACAGATACGCAGTATTTT
CDR3: CASSPQGANTDTQYF

D: TRBD1
J: TRBJ2-7
size: -
V: TRBV28
DNA: TGTGCCAGCAGTTTATATTACAGGGGGCGCCCCTTCGAGCAGTACTTC
CDR3: CASSLYYRGRPFEQYF

D: -
J: TRBJ1-2
size: -
V: TRBV11-3
DNA: TGTGCCAGCAGCTTTGACAGGTCCCACTATGGCTACACCTTC
CDR3: CASSFDRSHYGYTF

D: -
J: TRBJ1-2
size: -
V: TRBV19
DNA: TGTGCCAGTAGGGGAACGGGGGGGTATGGCTACACCTTC
CDR3: CASRGTGGYGYTF

D: TRBD1
J: TRBJ1-2
size: -
V: TRBV7-7
DNA: TGTGCTAGCAGTCGCACATCAAGGGACAGTAACTATGGCTACACCTTC
CDR3: CASSRTSRDSNYGYTF

D: TRBD1
J: TRBJ1-2
size: -
V: TRBV5-5
DNA: TGTGCCAGCAGCCCGGACAGGCCCCCCTCCTATGGCTACACCTTC
CDR3: CASSPDRPPSYGYTF

D: -
J: TRBJ1-3
size: -
V: TRBV7-9
DNA: TGTGCCAGCAGTTGGAGGATCCTTGGAAACACCATATATTTT
CDR3: CASSWRILGNTIYF

D: TRBD1
J: TRBJ1-5
size: -
V: TRBV7-9
DNA: TGTGCCAGCAGCGGACAGGGTGATCGGGGGCAGCCCCAGCATTTT
CDR3: CASSGQGDRGQPQHF

D: TRBD2
J: TRBJ2-5
size: -
V: TRBV9
DNA: TGTGCCAGCAGCGCCTGGGGCGGGGGAGGGGAGACCCAGTACTTC
CDR3: CASSAWGGGGETQYF

D: -
J: TRBJ2-5
size: few
V: TRBV11-3
DNA: TGTGCCAGCAGCTCTTCCCCGAGGAGCCAGTACTTC
CDR3: CASSSSPRSQYF

D: -
J: TRBJ1-1
size: few
V: TRBV9
DNA: TGTGCCAGCAGCGTAGCTCTAGGGGGAACTGAAGCTTTCTTT
CDR3: CASSVALGGTEAFF

D: TRBD2
J: TRBJ2-7
size: -
V: TRBV6-5
DNA: TGTGCCAGCAGTTACGGGGGACTAGCGGGAGGGCCACAGCAGTACTTC
CDR3: CASSYGGLAGGPQQYF

D: -
J: TRBJ2-3
size: few
V: TRBV19
DNA: TGTGCCAGTAGTATAGTTGGCATTAGCACAGATACGCAGTATTTT
CDR3: CASSIVGISTDTQYF

D: TRBD1
J: TRBJ1-2
size: few
V: TRBV19
DNA: TGTGCCAGTAGTCCGGCGGGACAGCTCTATGGCTACACCTTC
CDR3: CASSPAGQLYGYTF

D: TRBD1
J: TRBJ1-2
size: -
V: TRBV19
DNA: TGTGCCAGTAGTATAGCGCCGGGACAGGGAAGCGGCTACACCTTC
CDR3: CASSIAPGQGSGYTF

D: TRBD1
J: TRBJ2-7
size: -
V: TRBV29-1
DNA: TGCAGCGTGACAGGGGTTACCTACGAGCAGTACTTC
CDR3: CSVTGVTYEQYF

D: TRBD1
J: TRBJ1-2
size: -
V: TRBV29-1
DNA: TGCAGCGTTGAAGATCGGGGACAGGGGGCTCGGTATGGCTACACCTTC
CDR3: CSVEDRGQGARYGYTF

D: -
J: TRBJ2-3
size: few
V: TRBV7-9
DNA: TGTGCCAGCAGCCTCCCACCTCAGGCAGCCGTTTCCACAGATACGCAGTATTTT
CDR3: CASSLPPQAAVSTDTQYF

D: TRBD1
J: TRBJ2-7
size: -
V: TRBV7-2
DNA: TGTGCCAGCGGGACAGGGGTCTACGAGCAGTACTTC
CDR3: CASGTGVYEQYF

D: -
J: TRBJ2-1
size: -
V: TRBV10-3
DNA: TGTGCCATCGGGACTGGCAATGAGCAGTTCTTC
CDR3: CAIGTGNEQFF

D: TRBD1
J: TRBJ2-7
size: once
V: TRBV7-9
DNA: TGTGCCAGCAGTAGACAGGGATCCTACGAGCAGTACTTC
CDR3: CASSRQGSYEQYF

D: TRBD1
J: TRBJ1-1
size: once
V: TRBV19
DNA: TGTGCCAGTAGTACAACAGGGGATGGCACTGAAGCTTTCTTT
CDR3: CASSTTGDGTEAFF

D: -
J: TRBJ1-1
size: -
V: TRBV6-5
DNA: TGTGCCAGCAGTTACTCGTACGAGATCCGTGAAGCTTTCTTT
CDR3: CASSYSYEIREAFF

D: -
J: TRBJ2-7
size: -
V: TRBV30
DNA: TGTGCCTGGAGTGTCGGGGGACCCTCCTACGAGCAGTACTTC
CDR3: CAWSVGGPSYEQYF

D: -
J: TRBJ2-1
size: -
V: TRBV27
DNA: TGTGCCAGCAGTTTATCGCAACCTTGGAGGGACGAGCAGTTCTTC
CDR3: CASSLSQPWRDEQFF

D: TRBD2
J: TRBJ2-3
size: few
V: TRBV19
DNA: TGTGCCAGTAGTCGGGGGCTAGCGGGCTCAGATACGCAGTATTTT
CDR3: CASSRGLAGSDTQYF

D: -
J: TRBJ2-3
size: -
V: TRBV4-3
DNA: TGCGCCAGCAGCCAAGATGTCACAGGGACAGATACGCAGTATTTT
CDR3: CASSQDVTGTDTQYF

D: -
J: TRBJ2-7
size: -
V: TRBV13
DNA: TGTGCCAGCAGCTTAGACAGGGGAGGAAAGCAGTACTTC
CDR3: CASSLDRGGKQYF

D: TRBD2
J: TRBJ2-3
size: -
V: TRBV6-4
DNA: TGTGCCAGCAGTGACGAGGCTAGCGGGAGTCGGGATACGCAGTATTTT
CDR3: CASSDEASGSRDTQYF